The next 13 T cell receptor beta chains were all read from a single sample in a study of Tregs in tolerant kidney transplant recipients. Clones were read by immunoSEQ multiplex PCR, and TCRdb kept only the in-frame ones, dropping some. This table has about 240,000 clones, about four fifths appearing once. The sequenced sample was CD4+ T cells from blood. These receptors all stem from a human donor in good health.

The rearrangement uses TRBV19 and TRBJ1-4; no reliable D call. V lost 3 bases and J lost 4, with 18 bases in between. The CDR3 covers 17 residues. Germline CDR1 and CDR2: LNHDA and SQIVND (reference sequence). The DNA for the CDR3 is TGTGCCAGTAGTATCCGTCCTGGCCAACGACATAATGAAAAACTGTTTTTT. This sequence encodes CASSIRPGQRHNEKLFF.

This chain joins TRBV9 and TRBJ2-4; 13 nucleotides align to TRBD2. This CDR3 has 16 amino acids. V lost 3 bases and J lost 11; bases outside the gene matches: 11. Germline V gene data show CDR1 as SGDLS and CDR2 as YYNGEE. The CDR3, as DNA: TGTGCCAGCAGCGCAAAACTAGCGGGAGGGCCGGGAGTTCAGTACTTC. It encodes CASSAKLAGGPGVQYF.

CDR3 sequence (DNA): TGTGCCAGCAGCCCATCCGGGACTAGGATCCATGAGCAGTTCTTC. As protein: CASSPSGTRIHEQFF. This chain links TRBV7-2 with TRBJ2-1, with TRBD2 matching 8 bases. CDR1 and CDR2 (germline): SGHTA, FQGNSA. V shed 5 bases and J 8 bases; nucleotides not matched to a gene: 11. The CDR3 has 15 amino acids.

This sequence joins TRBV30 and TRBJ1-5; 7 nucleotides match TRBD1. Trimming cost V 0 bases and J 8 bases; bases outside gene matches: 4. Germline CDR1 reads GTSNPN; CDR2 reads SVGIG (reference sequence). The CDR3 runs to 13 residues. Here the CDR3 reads CAWSVPGGEPQHF. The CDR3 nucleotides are TGTGCCTGGAGTGTACCAGGGGGGGAGCCCCAGCATTTT.

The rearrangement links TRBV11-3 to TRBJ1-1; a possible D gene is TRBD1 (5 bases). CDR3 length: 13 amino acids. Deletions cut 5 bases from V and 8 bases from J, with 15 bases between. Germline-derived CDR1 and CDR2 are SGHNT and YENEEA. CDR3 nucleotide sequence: TGTGCCAGCAGCGGCCGGGACCGCGGAGAAGCTTTCTTT. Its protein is CASSGRDRGEAFF.

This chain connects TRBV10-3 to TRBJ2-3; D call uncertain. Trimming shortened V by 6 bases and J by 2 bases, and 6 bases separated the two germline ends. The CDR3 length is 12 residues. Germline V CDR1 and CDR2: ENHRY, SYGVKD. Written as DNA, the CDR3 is TGTGCCATCAGGGAGCACACAGATACGCAGTATTTT. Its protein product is CAIREHTDTQYF.

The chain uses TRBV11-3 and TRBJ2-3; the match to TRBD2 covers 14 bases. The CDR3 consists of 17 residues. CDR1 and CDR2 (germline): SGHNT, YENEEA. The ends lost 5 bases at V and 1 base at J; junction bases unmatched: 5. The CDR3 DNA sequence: TGTGCCAGCAGCCAGGGGACTAGCGGGGGCCGCACAGATACGCAGTATTTT. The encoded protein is CASSQGTSGGRTDTQYF.

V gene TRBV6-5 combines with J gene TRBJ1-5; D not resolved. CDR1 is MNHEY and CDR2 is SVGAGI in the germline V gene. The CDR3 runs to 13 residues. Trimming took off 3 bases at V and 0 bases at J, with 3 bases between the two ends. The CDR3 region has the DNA TGTGCCAGCAGTTATAGTAGCAATCAGCCCCAGCATTTT. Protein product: CASSYSSNQPQHF.

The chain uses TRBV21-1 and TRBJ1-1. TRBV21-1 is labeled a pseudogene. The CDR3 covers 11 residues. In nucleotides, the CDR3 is TGTGCCAGCAGCACCGATTGTGAAGCTTTCTTT. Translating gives CASSTDCEAFF.

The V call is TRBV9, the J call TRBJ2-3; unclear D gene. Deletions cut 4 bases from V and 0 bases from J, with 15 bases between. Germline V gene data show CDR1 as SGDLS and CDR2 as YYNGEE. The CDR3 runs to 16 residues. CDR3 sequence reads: CASSPPVGTSTDTQYF. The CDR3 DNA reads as TGTGCCAGCAGCCCCCCGGTAGGAACTAGCACAGATACGCAGTATTTT.

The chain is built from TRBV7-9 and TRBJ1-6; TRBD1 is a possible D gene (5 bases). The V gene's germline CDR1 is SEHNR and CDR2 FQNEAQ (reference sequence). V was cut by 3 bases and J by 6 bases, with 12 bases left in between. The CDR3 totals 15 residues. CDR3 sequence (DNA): TGTGCCAGCAGCTTGACAGCCGACGGTAATTCACCCCTCCACTTT. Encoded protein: CASSLTADGNSPLHF.

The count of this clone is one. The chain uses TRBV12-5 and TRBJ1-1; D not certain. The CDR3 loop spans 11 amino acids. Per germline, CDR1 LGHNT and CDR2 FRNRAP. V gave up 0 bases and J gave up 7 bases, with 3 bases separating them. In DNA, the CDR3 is TGTGCTAGTGGTTTGGTATTTGAAGCTTTCTTT. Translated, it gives CASGLVFEAFF.

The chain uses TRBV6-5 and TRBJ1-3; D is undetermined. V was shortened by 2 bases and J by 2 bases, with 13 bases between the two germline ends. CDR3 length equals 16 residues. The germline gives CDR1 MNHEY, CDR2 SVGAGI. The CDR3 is CASSYGLGGTGNTIYF. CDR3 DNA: TGTGCCAGCAGTTACGGGCTGGGAGGGACTGGAAACACCATATATTTT.